The rows below give T cell receptor beta chains drawn from one sample of a study of T cell responses to AZD1222 COVID-19 vaccine. Clones were read by immunoSEQ multiplex PCR, and TCRdb kept only the in-frame ones, dropping some. The repertoire holds around 140,000 clones, with approximately 93% as singletons. The sample here was peripheral blood, taken after recovery from COVID-19. The receptors stem from an adult who had recovered from COVID-19. Each CDR3 is given with its conserved first and last residue. D genes are given only for firm matches. Clone size is not always given. Where it is, it says once, few, many or a class for expanded clones.

cdr3_aa | cdr3_nt | j_call | clone_size | v_call | d_call
CASKRADTQYF | TGTGCCAGCAAGAGGGCAGATACGCAGTATTTT | TRBJ2-3 | NA | TRBV19 | NA
CASSSHTTSGYYNEQFF | TGTGCCAGCAGCTCCCACACGACTAGCGGGTATTACAATGAGCAGTTCTTC | TRBJ2-1 | NA | TRBV5-8 | TRBD2
CASSLRQGWEKLFF | TGTGCCAGCAGTTTGCGACAGGGCTGGGAAAAACTGTTTTTT | TRBJ1-4 | once | TRBV27 | TRBD1
CASTQVGPTEAFF | TGTGCCAGTACCCAAGTAGGGCCAACTGAAGCTTTCTTT | TRBJ1-1 | NA | TRBV19 | NA
CASRQTGVWLNEQFF | TGTGCCAGCAGGCAAACAGGGGTATGGTTGAATGAGCAGTTCTTC | TRBJ2-1 | NA | TRBV11-1 | TRBD1
CASSRSRGRLAGEETQYF | TGTGCCAGCAGTCGATCCAGGGGGCGCCTAGCGGGAGAAGAGACCCAGTACTTC | TRBJ2-5 | NA | TRBV2 | TRBD2
CATSRGDLYNSPLHF | TGTGCCACCAGCAGGGGGGATTTATATAATTCACCCCTCCACTTT | TRBJ1-6 | NA | TRBV15 | NA
CASSSDSGILSSYNEQFF | TGTGCCAGCAGCTCGGACAGCGGGATACTTAGCTCCTACAATGAGCAGTTCTTC | TRBJ2-1 | NA | TRBV7-8 | NA
CASSFVGDRGGQGAFF | TGTGCCAGCAGCTTTGTGGGAGACAGGGGTGGCCAGGGAGCTTTCTTT | TRBJ1-1 | once | TRBV13 | TRBD1
CASSIQLAQETQYF | TGTGCCAGTAGTATTCAACTAGCTCAAGAGACCCAGTACTTC | TRBJ2-5 | NA | TRBV19 | NA
CASSLGIEETQYF | TGCGCCAGCAGCTTGGGCATAGAGGAGACCCAGTACTTC | TRBJ2-5 | NA | TRBV5-1 | NA
CASTPFPGLVDDEQYF | TGTGCCAGCACTCCATTCCCGGGGCTCGTGGACGACGAGCAGTACTTC | TRBJ2-7 | NA | TRBV5-4 | NA
CASSSSYEQYF | TGTGCCAGCAGCTCATCCTACGAGCAGTACTTC | TRBJ2-7 | few | TRBV11-2 | NA
CASTPRGQENTEAFF | TGTGCCAGCACCCCACGAGGGCAGGAGAACACTGAAGCTTTCTTT | TRBJ1-1 | once | TRBV7-9 | NA
CASSTLWGPGNTIYF | TGTGCCAGCAGTACTCTCTGGGGGCCAGGAAACACCATATATTTT | TRBJ1-3 | NA | TRBV28 | NA
CAGSEVRPGVSEAFF | TGTGCCGGCAGTGAAGTGCGACCGGGGGTTTCTGAAGCTTTCTTT | TRBJ1-1 | NA | TRBV6-1 | NA
CASSPPRGKAANEQFF | TGTGCCAGCTCACCACCACGGGGAAAAGCAGCCAATGAGCAGTTCTTC | TRBJ2-1 | NA | TRBV18 | NA
CSVRARLAGADTQYF | TGCAGCGTCCGAGCGCGGTTGGCAGGGGCAGATACGCAGTATTTT | TRBJ2-3 | once | TRBV29-1 | NA
CASSQEGQGRQPQHF | TGTGCCAGCAGCCAAGAGGGCCAGGGACGTCAGCCCCAGCATTTT | TRBJ1-5 | NA | TRBV3-1/TRBV3-2 | NA
CSVGTVPMNTEAFF | TGCAGCGTTGGAACAGTACCAATGAACACTGAAGCTTTCTTT | TRBJ1-1 | NA | TRBV29-1 | NA
CASSTDRVVRTEAFF | TGTGCCAGCAGCACCGACAGGGTGGTACGCACTGAAGCTTTCTTT | TRBJ1-1 | NA | TRBV11-2 | TRBD1
CASRREGARTTDTQYF | TGTGCCAGTAGGAGGGAGGGGGCGAGGACCACAGATACGCAGTATTTT | TRBJ2-3 | NA | TRBV19 | NA
CASSLEYRALEQYF | TGTGCCAGCAGCTTAGAGTATCGGGCTCTCGAGCAGTACTTC | TRBJ2-7 | NA | TRBV7-9 | NA
CASSQGFPRGPNTGELFF | TGCGCCAGCAGCCAAGGATTTCCTAGGGGGCCTAACACCGGGGAGCTGTTTTTT | TRBJ2-2 | NA | TRBV4-1 | TRBD1
CASSVAQAGELFF | TGTGCCAGCAGCGTAGCCCAGGCCGGGGAGCTGTTTTTT | TRBJ2-2 | NA | TRBV9 | NA
CASSLFGSSYEQYF | TGTGCCAGCAGCTTGTTCGGCAGCTCCTACGAGCAGTACTTC | TRBJ2-7 | NA | TRBV5-6 | NA
CAWSEGRSNQPQHF | TGTGCCTGGAGCGAGGGCCGTAGCAATCAGCCCCAGCATTTT | TRBJ1-5 | once | TRBV30 | NA